These 8 T cell receptor beta chains originate from one sample sequenced in a study of cytomegalovirus exposure and HLA in healthy donors. The study ran its PCR with 60 Vbeta and 13 Jbeta primers. This table comes from immunoSEQ multiplex PCR, and its TCRdb copy is limited to in-frame clones, with some not included. The repertoire consists of 180,000 or so clones, with approximately 80% occurring once and the leading ten covering 0.098%. The sample taken for sequencing was PBMCs. The receptors stem from a boy aged 2 to 10 in good health and CMV-seronegative.

The V and J genes are TRBV5-4 and TRBJ2-7, with TRBD2 matching over 7 bases. This CDR3 has 13 amino acids. The V gene end was trimmed by 2 bases and the J gene end by 1 base; junction bases not matched to a gene: 0. The germline V gene has CDR1 SGHNT and CDR2 YYREEE (reference sequence). The chain's CDR3 is CASSFGGSYEQYF. CDR3 sequence (DNA): TGTGCCAGCAGCTTCGGGGGGTCCTACGAGCAGTACTTC.

The chain combines TRBV4-2 with TRBJ2-4; 7 bases fit TRBD2. The V and J ends lost 0 bases and 0 bases, in that order; junction bases with no gene match: 8. The length of the CDR3 is 18 residues. The germline V gene encodes CDR1 LGHNA and CDR2 YNFKEQ. The CDR3 DNA sequence: TGTGCCAGCAGCCAAGATCTGGGAGGGCAGATAGCCAAAAACATTCAGTACTTC. It encodes CASSQDLGGQIAKNIQYF.

The table lists this clone with a count of one. V is TRBV6-1 and J is TRBJ2-5; TRBD2 aligns across 8 bases. This CDR3 has 20 residues. V shed 0 bases and J 3 bases; nucleotides not matched to a gene: 18. The germline CDR1 and CDR2 sequences are MNHNS and SASEGT. CDR3 DNA: TGTGCCAGCAGTGAAGCGTCGCAGTATTTGCGCGGGGGGCGGGAAGAGACCCAGTACTTC. Amino acid sequence: CASSEASQYLRGGREETQYF.

The chain joins TRBV6-5 to TRBJ2-7; possibly TRBD2 for D (5 bases). Germline values: CDR1 MNHEY, CDR2 SVGAGI. V gave up 0 bases and J gave up 1 base, with 7 bases separating them. The CDR3 has 14 residues. The CDR3 is CASSYSEGSYEQYF. The DNA for the CDR3 is TGTGCCAGCAGTTACTCAGAGGGTTCCTACGAGCAGTACTTC.

The chain employs TRBV21-1 and TRBJ1-2. TRBV21-1 is deemed a pseudogene. There are 13 residues in the CDR3. CDR3 sequence: CASSAGGLRGYTF. The CDR3 DNA is TGTGCCAGCTCCGCGGGGGGGCTGCGTGGCTACACCTTC.

A single count supports this clone. V is TRBV13 and J is TRBJ2-5; TRBD2 matches 8 bases. The germline CDR1 and CDR2 sequences are PRHDT and FYEKMQ (reference sequence). Germline trimming cut 0 bases from V and 3 bases from J; bases unmatched to any gene: 9. This CDR3 is built from 17 residues. CDR3 bases: TGTGCCAGCAGCTTAGGCCTGGTAGCGGGGCTTGAAGAGACCCAGTACTTC. This gives the protein CASSLGLVAGLEETQYF. The complete variable domain, with remaining parts taken from reference TRBV13 and TRBJ2-5, reads AAGVIQSPRHLIKEKRETATLKCYPIPRHDTVYWYQQGPGQDPQFLISFYEKMQSDKGSIPDRFSAQQFSDYHSELNMSSLELGDSALYFCASSLGLVAGLEETQYFGPGTRLLVL.

This chain joins TRBV4-2 and TRBJ1-2; no clear D. The ends were cut back, 3 bases at V and 2 bases at J, with 10 bases in the middle. CDR1 is LGHNA, CDR2 YNFKEQ, per germline. The CDR3 runs 14 residues. CDR3 sequence (DNA): TGTGCCAGCAGCCATAGAGAACAGAACTATGGCTACACCTTC. Amino acid sequence: CASSHREQNYGYTF.

The rearrangement uses TRBV7-8 and TRBJ1-1; D unclear. Trimming took 0 bases from V and 1 from J, leaving 6 bases between them. CDR1 SGHVS and CDR2 FQNEAQ come from the germline V gene. The CDR3 consists of 14 residues. In DNA, the CDR3 is TGTGCCAGCAGCTTAGCGAGGCGGAACACTGAAGCTTTCTTT. As protein: CASSLARRNTEAFF.